This T cell receptor (beta chain) was recovered during a study of cytomegalovirus exposure and HLA in healthy donors. The CDR3 totals 24 residues. Amplification used 60 Vbeta primers and 13 Jbeta primers. Clones were sequenced by immunoSEQ multiplex PCR, and TCRdb holds only the in-frame ones, with some missing. The sample yields approximately 140,000 clones, approximately 72% seen once. This clone was counted only a few times. Sequenced input: PBMCs. The chain recombines TRBV12-1 with TRBJ2-3; no DNA check was done on the table's D call, TRBD2. TRBV12-1 is assigned pseudogene status. The sequence derives from a human donor in good health. In nucleotides, the CDR3 is TGTGCCAGCAGCTTTGGCTCCGACCGGCCCGGCGGCAGTAATCTCGCATCTAGCACAGATACGCAGTATTTT. Its translation: CASSFGSDRPGGSNLASSTDTQYF.